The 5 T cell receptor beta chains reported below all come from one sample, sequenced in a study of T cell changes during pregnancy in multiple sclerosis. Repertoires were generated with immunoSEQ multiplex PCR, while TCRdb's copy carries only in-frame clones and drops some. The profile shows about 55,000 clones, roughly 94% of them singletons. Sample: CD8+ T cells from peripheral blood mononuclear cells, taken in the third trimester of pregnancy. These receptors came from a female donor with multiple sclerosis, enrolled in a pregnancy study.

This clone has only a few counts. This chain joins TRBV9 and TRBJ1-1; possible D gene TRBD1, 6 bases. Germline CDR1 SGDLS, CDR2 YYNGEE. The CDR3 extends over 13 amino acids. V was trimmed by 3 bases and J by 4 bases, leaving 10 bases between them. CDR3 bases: TGTGCCAGCAGCGGAGGGGGTTTCACTGAAGCTTTCTTT. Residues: CASSGGGFTEAFF.

The CDR3 sequence: CASSFSAGNSNQPQHF. The CDR3 DNA reads TGTGCCAGCAGTTTTTCGGCAGGGAATAGCAATCAGCCCCAGCATTTT. V is TRBV27 and J is TRBJ1-5; D might be TRBD1 (5 bases). The CDR3 covers 16 residues. Germline-derived CDR1 and CDR2 are MNHEY and SMNVEV (reference sequence). V lost 3 bases and J lost 0, with 12 bases in between.

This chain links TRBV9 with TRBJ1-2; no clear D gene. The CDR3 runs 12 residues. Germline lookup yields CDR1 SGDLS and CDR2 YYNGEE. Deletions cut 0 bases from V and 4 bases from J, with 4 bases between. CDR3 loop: CASSVAGYGYTF. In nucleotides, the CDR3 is TGTGCCAGCAGCGTAGCAGGCTATGGCTACACCTTC. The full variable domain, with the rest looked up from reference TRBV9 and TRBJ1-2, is DSGVTQTPKHLITATGQRVTLRCSPRSGDLSVYWYQQSLDQGLQFLIQYYNGEERAKGNILERFSAQQFPDLHSELNLSSLELGDSALYFCASSVAGYGYTFGSGTRLTVV.

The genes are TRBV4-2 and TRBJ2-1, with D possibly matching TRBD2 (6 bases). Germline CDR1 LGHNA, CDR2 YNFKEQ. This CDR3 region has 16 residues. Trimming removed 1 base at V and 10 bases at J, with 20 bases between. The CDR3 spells CASSQVVTSFSHEQFF. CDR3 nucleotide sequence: TGTGCCAGCAGCCAAGTCGTAACTAGCTTTTCCCACGAGCAGTTCTTC.

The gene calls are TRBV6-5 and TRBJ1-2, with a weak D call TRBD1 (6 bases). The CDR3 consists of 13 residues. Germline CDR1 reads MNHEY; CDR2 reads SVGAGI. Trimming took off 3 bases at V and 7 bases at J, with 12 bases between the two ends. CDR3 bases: TGTGCCAGCAGTTATGGCAGGGGTGCTGGCTACACCTTC. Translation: CASSYGRGAGYTF.